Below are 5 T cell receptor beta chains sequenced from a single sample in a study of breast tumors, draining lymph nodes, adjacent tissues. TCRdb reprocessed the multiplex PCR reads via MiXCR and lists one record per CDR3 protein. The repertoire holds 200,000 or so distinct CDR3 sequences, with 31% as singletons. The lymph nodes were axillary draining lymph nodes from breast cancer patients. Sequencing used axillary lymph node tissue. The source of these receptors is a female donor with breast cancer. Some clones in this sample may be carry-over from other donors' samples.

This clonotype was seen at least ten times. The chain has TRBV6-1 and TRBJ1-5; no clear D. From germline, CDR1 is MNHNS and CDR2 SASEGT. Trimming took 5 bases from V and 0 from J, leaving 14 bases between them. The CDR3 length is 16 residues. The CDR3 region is CASSLGGMYSNQPQHF. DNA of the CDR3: TGTGCCAGCAGTCTGGGAGGGATGTATAGCAATCAGCCCCAGCATTTT.

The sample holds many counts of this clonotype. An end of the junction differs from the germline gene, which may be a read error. CDR3 loop: CASSGPLAGGYGQYF. For the CDR3, the DNA is TGTGCCAGCAGTGGCCCCCTAGCGGGGGGGTACGGGCAGTACTTC. This chain links TRBV2 with TRBJ2-7; 12 bases agree with TRBD2. The CDR3 is made up of 15 amino acids. In germline, CDR1 is SNHLY, CDR2 FYNNEI.

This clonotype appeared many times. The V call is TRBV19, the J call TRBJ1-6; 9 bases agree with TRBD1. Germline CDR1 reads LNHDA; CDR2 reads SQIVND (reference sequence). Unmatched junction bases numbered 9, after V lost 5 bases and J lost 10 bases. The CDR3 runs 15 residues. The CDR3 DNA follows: TGTGCCAGTAGTTTTACCGGGACAGGGACCTCACCCCTCCACTTT. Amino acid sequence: CASSFTGTGTSPLHF.

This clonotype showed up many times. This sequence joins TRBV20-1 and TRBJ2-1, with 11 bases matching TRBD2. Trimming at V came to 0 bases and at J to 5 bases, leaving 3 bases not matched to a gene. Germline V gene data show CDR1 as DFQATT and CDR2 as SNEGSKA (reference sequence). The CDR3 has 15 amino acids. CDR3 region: CSARDSTSGDNEQFF. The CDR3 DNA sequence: TGCAGTGCTAGAGATTCGACTAGCGGGGACAATGAGCAGTTCTTC.

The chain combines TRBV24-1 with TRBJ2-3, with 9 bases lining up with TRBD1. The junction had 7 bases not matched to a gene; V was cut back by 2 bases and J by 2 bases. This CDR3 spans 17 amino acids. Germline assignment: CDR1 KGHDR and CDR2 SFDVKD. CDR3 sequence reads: CATSDSPGTGTTDTQYF. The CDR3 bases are TGTGCCACCAGTGATTCCCCAGGGACAGGGACCACAGATACGCAGTATTTT.